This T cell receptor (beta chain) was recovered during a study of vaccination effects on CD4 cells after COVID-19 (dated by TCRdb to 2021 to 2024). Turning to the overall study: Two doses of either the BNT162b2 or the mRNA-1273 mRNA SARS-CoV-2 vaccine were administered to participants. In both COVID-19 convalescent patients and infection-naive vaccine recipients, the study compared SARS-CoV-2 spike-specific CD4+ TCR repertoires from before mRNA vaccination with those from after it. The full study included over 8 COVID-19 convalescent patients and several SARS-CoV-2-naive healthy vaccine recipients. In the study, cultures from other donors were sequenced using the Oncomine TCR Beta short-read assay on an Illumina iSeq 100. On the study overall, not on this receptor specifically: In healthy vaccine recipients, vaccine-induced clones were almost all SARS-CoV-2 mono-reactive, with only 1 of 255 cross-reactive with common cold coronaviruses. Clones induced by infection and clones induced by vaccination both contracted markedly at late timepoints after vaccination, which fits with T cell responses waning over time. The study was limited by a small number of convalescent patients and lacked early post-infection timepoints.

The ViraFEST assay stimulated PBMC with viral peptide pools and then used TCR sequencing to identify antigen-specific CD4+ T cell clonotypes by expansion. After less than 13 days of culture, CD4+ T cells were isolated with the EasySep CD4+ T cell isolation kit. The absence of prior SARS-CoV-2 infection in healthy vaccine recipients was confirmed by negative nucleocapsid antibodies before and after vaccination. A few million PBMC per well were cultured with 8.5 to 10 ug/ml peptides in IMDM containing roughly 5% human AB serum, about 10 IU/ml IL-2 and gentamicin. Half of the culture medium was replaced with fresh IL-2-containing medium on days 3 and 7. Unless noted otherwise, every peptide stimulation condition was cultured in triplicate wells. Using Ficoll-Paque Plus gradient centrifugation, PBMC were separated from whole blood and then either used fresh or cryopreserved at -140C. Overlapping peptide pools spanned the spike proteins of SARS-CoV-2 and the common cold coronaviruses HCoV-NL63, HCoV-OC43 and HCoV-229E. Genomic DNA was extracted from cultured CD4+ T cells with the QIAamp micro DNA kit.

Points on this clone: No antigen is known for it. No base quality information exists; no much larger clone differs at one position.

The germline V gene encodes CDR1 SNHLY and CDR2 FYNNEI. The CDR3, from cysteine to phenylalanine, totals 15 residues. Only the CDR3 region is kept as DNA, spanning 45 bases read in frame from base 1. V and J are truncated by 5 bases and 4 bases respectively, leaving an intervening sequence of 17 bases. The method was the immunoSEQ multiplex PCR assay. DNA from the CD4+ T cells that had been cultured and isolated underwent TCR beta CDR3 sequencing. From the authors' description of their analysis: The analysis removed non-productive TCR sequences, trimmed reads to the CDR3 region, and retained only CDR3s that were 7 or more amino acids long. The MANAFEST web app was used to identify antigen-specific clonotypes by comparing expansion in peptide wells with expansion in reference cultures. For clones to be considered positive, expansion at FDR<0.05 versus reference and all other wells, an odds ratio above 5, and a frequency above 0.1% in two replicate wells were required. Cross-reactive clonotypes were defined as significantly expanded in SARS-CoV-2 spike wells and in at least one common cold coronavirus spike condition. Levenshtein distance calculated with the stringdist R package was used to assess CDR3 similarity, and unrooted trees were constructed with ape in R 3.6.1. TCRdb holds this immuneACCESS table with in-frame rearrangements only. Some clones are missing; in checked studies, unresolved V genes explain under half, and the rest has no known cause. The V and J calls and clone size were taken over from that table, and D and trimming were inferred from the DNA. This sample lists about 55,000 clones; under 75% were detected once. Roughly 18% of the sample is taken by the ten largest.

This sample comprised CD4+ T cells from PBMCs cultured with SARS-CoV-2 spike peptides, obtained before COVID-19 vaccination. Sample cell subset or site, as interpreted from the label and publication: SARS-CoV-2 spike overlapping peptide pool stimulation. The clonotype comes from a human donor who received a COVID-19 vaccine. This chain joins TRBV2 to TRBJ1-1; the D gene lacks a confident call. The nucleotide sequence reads TGTGCCAGCAGTAAAACGACGGCCCGCGGCACTGAAGCTTTCTTT. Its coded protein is CASSKTTARGTEAFF. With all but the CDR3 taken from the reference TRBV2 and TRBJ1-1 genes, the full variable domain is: EPEVTQTPSHQVTQMGQEVILRCVPISNHLYFYWYRQILGQKVEFLVSFYNNEISEKSEIFDDQFSVERPDGSNFTLKIRSTKLEDSAMYFCASSKTTARGTEAFFGQGTRLTVV.